In its sample, the clone carrying this T cell receptor (beta chain) was seen a few times. These data belong to a study of blood T cell repertoires in COVID-19. Study-wide background: The cDNA or gDNA used as material had been derived from T cells, B-cell-depleted T cells, or PBMCs.

In the original processing: Estimation of nucleated cell counts relied on the amplification of reference gene primers. Method: immunoSEQ multiplex PCR; TCRdb's copy keeps in-frame clones and lacks some. V and J calls and clone size are those listed in that table; D and trimming were worked out from the DNA. The table includes some 400,000 clones, more than 85% detected once. Germline loops: CDR1 SGHNT, CDR2 YYREEE (reference sequence). The CDR3 runs to 13 residues. V dropped 2 bases and J dropped 4 bases, with 9 bases sitting between them. This sequence joins TRBV5-4 and TRBJ1-2, with a possible D match to TRBD1 (5 bases). The TCR was taken from a human donor in a cohort sampled during active COVID-19. Sequencing input: peripheral blood. The CDR3 DNA follows: TGTGCCAGCAGCTTCGATGACAGCTATGGCTACACCTTC. Its protein is CASSFDDSYGYTF.